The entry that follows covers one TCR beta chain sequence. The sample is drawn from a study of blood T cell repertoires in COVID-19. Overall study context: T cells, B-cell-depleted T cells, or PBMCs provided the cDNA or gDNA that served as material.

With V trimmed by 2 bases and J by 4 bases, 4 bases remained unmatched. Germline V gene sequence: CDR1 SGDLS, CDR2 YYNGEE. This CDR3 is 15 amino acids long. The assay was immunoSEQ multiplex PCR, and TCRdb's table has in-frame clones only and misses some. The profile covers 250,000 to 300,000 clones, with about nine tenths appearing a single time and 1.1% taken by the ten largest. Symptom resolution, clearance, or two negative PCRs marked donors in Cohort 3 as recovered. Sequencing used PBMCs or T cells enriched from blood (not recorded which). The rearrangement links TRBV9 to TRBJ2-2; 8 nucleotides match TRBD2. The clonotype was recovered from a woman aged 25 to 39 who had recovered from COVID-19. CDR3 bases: TGTGCCAGCAGCGTTAGCGGGACCTTCACCGGGGAGCTGTTTTTT. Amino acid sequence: CASSVSGTFTGELFF.